The entry that follows covers one T cell receptor (beta chain) sequence. There is no known antigen for this receptor. This record comes from a study of cytomegalovirus exposure and HLA in healthy donors (dated by TCRdb to between 2016 and 2019). In the study overall: An earlier analysis of some 600 of the donors reported about 280 Gb of sequence data and 95 million to 130 million unique TCR beta sequences obtained from 180 million or so T cells. The T cell repertoires of around 670 subjects were profiled by immunosequencing and related to cytomegalovirus serostatus. A separate validation cohort of about 110 different subjects was used in addition to the approximately 700-subject first cohort. Of the 398 genotyped donors, 81% fell in the genetic ancestry cluster associated with self-reported Caucasian donors. Because of strong linkage in the cohort, 4 to 6 DR-DQ haplotypes were treated as single units for association and clustering. Rather than drawing on any new phenotypic data, the later analysis identified candidate immune exposures from TCR beta sequences and the way those sequences occurred across donors. Across approximately 400 genotyped donors of the cohort, an average of approximately 240,000 unique TCR beta nucleotide sequences per donor were sequenced, and 15% to 20% of those sequences were non-productive. Both class I and class II loci were covered by HLA typing, at four-digit resolution. Donor age, sex, ethnicity and CMV serostatus were compiled together with the repertoire data. An earlier analysis of more than 450 of the donors used high-throughput TCR beta sequencing to judge whether each TCR beta V gene segment behaved as functional or pseudogenic. Every discovery cohort repertoire had been produced on one sequencing platform. To predict cytomegalovirus infection status, the study combined high-throughput TCR immunosequencing, statistical association of individual TCRs with disease status, and machine learning. An early release that covered about 640 HLA-typed donors contained approximately 300 gigabases of sequencing data and 80 million or so unique TCR sequences. The number of typed donors differed by locus: about 629-630 for A, B, C, DRB1 and DQB1; 522 for DQA1; 606 for DPA1; and about 450 for DPB1. In a later analysis, previously published TCR beta repertoires from 670 or so donors were re-analyzed and high-resolution HLA genotyping was added so that TCR occurrence patterns could be studied. A later genetic analysis took genome-wide SNP genotypes for about three fifths of the 666 donors and used that subset as a discovery cohort. The study aimed to test whether cataloging public T cell receptors could reveal signatures of past pathogen exposure. Summary of the overall study and its limitations: An association between a missense DCLRE1C variant and V-gene and J-gene trimming of TCR beta chains was found in a later genetic analysis and replicated in an independent cohort. In a later analysis, around 15,000 TCR beta sequences were associated with specific HLA alleles at a false discovery rate of 0.05. While some public TCRs were present in many individuals, most TCR sequences turned up only very rarely across donors. Roughly uniform sequencing depth across donors was assumed in presence/absence analyses, although this assumption may not hold. A later analysis reported that several top co-occurrence clusters appeared linked to parvovirus B19, influenza, CMV and Epstein-Barr virus. Assigning TCR associations to individual alleles was difficult when HLA alleles, especially DR and DQ, strongly co-occurred. In a later analysis, the rate of TCR association differed among HLA loci, with DRB1 alleles having the most associated TCRs and HLA-C alleles having the fewest. According to the authors, the approach could potentially be generalized to other disease states and immunological phenotypes. Correlated functional status among segregating V segments might reflect linkage disequilibrium, but an unknown experimental factor could not be ruled out. The study listed 164 TCR beta chains as associated with cytomegalovirus. Most CMV-associated TCR beta chains appeared to be HLA-restricted in a later analysis, and the HLA associations seemed to be driven largely by CMV exposure. A few of the identified cytomegalovirus-associated TCR beta chains were confirmed in vitro to be specific for cytomegalovirus antigens. An earlier analysis of approximately 600 of the donors showed that most TCR beta V segments appeared in productive rearrangements either about 87% or about 30% of the time, which broadly matched IMGT annotations. A cluster of highly shared sequence variants was judged likely to represent a technical artifact of the sequencing pipeline. HLA typing was unavailable for some donors at each locus, so association tests used only the typed subset. Because counts were too low, 15 to 20 rarely observed V segments, including chromosome 9 orphons, were excluded from the earlier analysis of 587 of the donors. A later analysis found that HLA-associated TCR beta chains were more clonally expanded and had lower generation probabilities than equally common non-associated chains. A further reported finding was that TCR beta sequences accurately predicted the HLA-A and HLA-B alleles for most subjects in the first cohort. Cytomegalovirus status was reported to be diagnosed by the classifier with high specificity and sensitivity in both the original and validation cohorts. Compared with the roughly 700-donor mean, donors in an Asian-associated ancestry cluster had fewer N-insertions in productive TCRs, according to a later genetic analysis. Only TCR beta chains were sequenced in this cohort, and the absence of alpha or paired-chain data limited detectable features. Immune exposure information for the cohort was limited to CMV serostatus.

The cohort consisted of 650 to 850 healthy bone marrow donors. At the time of sampling, all cohort members were nominally healthy, though unrecorded immune exposures were likely present. The donor tested CMV seronegative and was one of the 352 seronegative cohort members. Each donor provided a peripheral blood sample, and peripheral blood mononuclear cells were used for TCR beta sequencing. Genomic DNA extraction from the blood cell samples was performed with the Qiagen DNeasy Blood Extraction Kit. The library was prepared using the immunoSEQ multiplex PCR assay. The multiplex PCR relied on a mix of 60 forward primers for TCR Vbeta segments and 13 reverse primers for TCR Jbeta segments. Amplification of the CDR3 region of rearranged TCR beta genes was performed with a multiplex PCR assay on genomic DNA. Amplified TCR beta libraries were sequenced as 87-base-pair reads on the Illumina HiSeq System. Processing in the source paper ran as follows. A later analysis counted tens of millions of unique TCR beta chains across the 666 repertoires, and roughly 10 million of these chains were shared by at least two donors. A nearest-neighbor algorithm error-corrected the raw reads and collapsed the reads into unique sequences, merging closely related sequences to remove PCR and sequencing errors. Alignment of CDR3 sequences to IMGT reference sequences was used to assign V, D and J gene segments. For a sequence to be retained, a match of at least six nucleotides to both a V gene segment and a J gene segment was required. A rearrangement counted as productive if the CDR3 had no stop codons and remained in frame with V and J, and every other rearrangement counted as non-productive. Following IMGT convention, CDR3 was defined as the stretch from the second conserved V-encoded cysteine to the conserved J-encoded phenylalanine. In an earlier analysis of around 570 of the donors, sequences lacking an unambiguous match to a single V gene segment were excluded. An earlier analysis of 587 of the donors classified V segments as functional when productive rearrangements were above 56.7% and as segregating when the standard deviation between donors was above 5%. A statistical classification framework was built for diagnosing cytomegalovirus status from the catalog of TCR beta chain sequences. In a later analysis, TCR nucleotide sequences were compared against IMGT/GENE-DB human TR gene sequences so that V and J genes could be assigned. In a later analysis, CDR3 sequences and most-parsimonious VDJ recombination scenarios were assigned using the TCRdist pipeline. A later analysis defined each TCR beta chain by its CDR3 amino acid sequence plus V-gene family, and excluded reads lacking a unique V-gene family. In a later analysis, 550 to 650 highly shared, low-generation-probability nucleotide sequences were removed to address suspected cross-contamination and a sequencing artifact. In a later analysis, a clonal expansion index was calculated for each public chain from normalized within-repertoire ranks of inferred template counts. In a later analysis, generation probabilities were computed using a VDJ recombination model fitted to out-of-frame rearrangements, and the results were checked against IGoR. A later analysis scored TCR-TCR, TCR-HLA and TCR-CMV co-occurrence with hypergeometric tests, applying a repertoire-size bias correction to TCR pairs. False discovery rates were estimated in a later analysis by permuting HLA or CMV assignments 20 times. A later analysis grouped co-occurring TCRs with DBSCAN, adding TCRdist sequence similarity when clustering within HLA-allele-positive subsets. For co-occurrence clustering, repertoires with fewer than 30,000 or more than 120,000 public chains were excluded, along with 4 to 6 repertoires with anomalous nucleotide sharing. TCRdb retrieved this table from immuneACCESS and kept in-frame rearrangements only. Not all clones are present; in checked studies, unresolved V genes account for under half, and no reason is known for the remainder. V and J calls and clone size follow that table, whereas D and trimming were derived from the DNA. The sample has 140,000 or so clones on record. Together, the top ten hold 0.9% to 1% of the sample.

Sequencing used PBMCs. The receptor was derived from a male donor in good health and CMV-seronegative.

The nucleotides are TGTGCCAGCAGCACAGGGACAGGGAAGAATCAGCCCCAGCATTTT. Translation gives CASSTGTGKNQPQHF. The V and J genes are TRBV7-2 and TRBJ1-5; a stretch of 9 junction bases matches TRBD1. V loses 5 bases at its end and J loses 4 bases; junction bases beyond the gene matches: 6. CDR1 and CDR2, per the germline V gene, are SGHTA and FQGNSA. The CDR3, cysteine through phenylalanine, is 15 amino acids long. Solely the CDR3 DNA is kept, with 45 bases framed from the first base.